The source of this T cell receptor (beta chain) is a study of monozygotic twins with inflammatory bowel disease. Whole-study results and caveats: Against healthy co-twins, IBD patients had lower TCRbeta diversity (measured by inverse Simpson).

The CDR3 runs 15 residues. CDR1 and CDR2 (germline): LGHDT, YNNKEL (reference sequence). Comments on this clonotype: The antigen remains unidentified.

Total RNA, at roughly 3.5 ug, went into every TCR library. TCRdb reworked the 5' RACE reads into one entry per CDR3 protein, no DNA. The sample includes about 450,000 distinct CDR3 sequences. This clonotype was sampled from a human donor with ulcerative colitis or Crohn's disease, or a healthy co-twin of an affected twin (not recorded which). Material: blood. V and J are TRBV3-1 and TRBJ2-3; the D call from TCRdb, TRBD2, cannot be confirmed without DNA. This CDR3 reads CASSQIGLAGDTQYF.